This is a list of T cell receptor beta chains from one sample in a study of beta chain features in type 1 diabetes. The method was immunoSEQ multiplex PCR; TCRdb's version includes in-frame clones alone and lacks a portion of them. Here the sample spans a few hundred thousand clones, 16% being singletons. Sequencing was performed on naive CD4+ T cells from blood. The receptors were sampled from a man between 25 and 39 years old with type 1 diabetes. The CDR3 runs from the conserved cysteine through the conserved F or W. D genes are given only for firm matches. Not all rows give a size; the values are once, few, many and, for expanded clones, a class.

D gene	clone size	CDR3 length	J gene	V gene	CDR3 protein	CDR3 DNA
NA	once	14	TRBJ1-1	TRBV25-1	CASSESGRGIEAFF	TGTGCCAGCAGTGAATCGGGCAGGGGAATTGAAGCTTTCTTT
NA	few	14	TRBJ2-1	TRBV7-2	CASSPSQSGSEQFF	TGTGCCAGCAGCCCGAGTCAGTCGGGCTCGGAGCAGTTCTTC
NA	few	12	TRBJ1-1	TRBV29-1	CSAHRQISEAFF	TGCAGCGCTCACCGACAGATTAGTGAAGCTTTCTTT
NA	NA	13	TRBJ2-3	TRBV7-9	CASSIPGPDTQYF	TGTGCCAGCAGCATACCAGGGCCAGATACGCAGTATTTT
NA	NA	14	TRBJ1-2	TRBV7-9	CASTWDGANYGYTF	TGTGCCAGCACCTGGGATGGGGCAAACTATGGCTACACCTTC
NA	NA	15	TRBJ2-7	TRBV27	CASRTPTESSYEQYF	TGTGCCAGCAGGACCCCGACAGAGAGCTCCTACGAGCAGTACTTC
NA	few	13	TRBJ2-5	TRBV19	CASRTGQQETQYF	TGTGCCAGTAGGACGGGACAACAAGAGACCCAGTACTTC
NA	NA	14	TRBJ2-3	TRBV7-9	CASSLERSTDTQYF	TGTGCCAGCAGCTTAGAACGGAGCACAGATACGCAGTATTTT
TRBD2	NA	15	TRBJ2-3	TRBV7-3	CASSLKSSGADTQYF	TGTGCCAGCAGCTTAAAATCTAGCGGCGCAGATACGCAGTATTTT
TRBD1	few	14	TRBJ2-1	TRBV13	CASSSRQGLNEQFF	TGTGCCAGCAGCTCGAGACAGGGCCTCAATGAGCAGTTCTTC
TRBD1	NA	17	TRBJ1-1	TRBV7-3	CASSRLLVQGMNTEAFF	TGTGCCAGCAGCCGGCTCCTGGTACAGGGGATGAACACTGAAGCTTTCTTT
NA	once	13	TRBJ1-1	TRBV9	CATSRASSTEAFF	TGTGCCACCAGCAGGGCATCGAGCACTGAAGCTTTCTTT
NA	NA	14	TRBJ1-5	TRBV29-1	CSVQTSNSNQPQHF	TGCAGCGTCCAAACCTCTAATAGCAATCAGCCCCAGCATTTT
NA	NA	15	TRBJ2-7	TRBV7-9	CASSLGQSGAYEQYF	TGTGCCAGCAGCTTAGGCCAGAGTGGTGCCTACGAGCAGTACTTC
NA	few	11	TRBJ2-3	TRBV20-1	CSAHRGGTQYF	TGCAGTGCACATCGAGGGGGAACGCAGTATTTT
NA	NA	14	TRBJ2-1	TRBV7-9	CAGGRSGAANEQFF	TGTGCCGGCGGGCGGAGCGGAGCAGCCAATGAGCAGTTCTTC
NA	few	14	TRBJ2-5	TRBV2	CASSPVSVQETQYF	TGTGCCAGCAGTCCTGTGTCAGTCCAAGAGACCCAGTACTTC
NA	NA	11	TRBJ2-1	TRBV27	CASSLNTEQFF	TGTGCCAGCAGTTTAAATACTGAGCAGTTCTTC